This T cell receptor (beta chain) originates from a study of blood T cell repertoires in COVID-19. Profiled with immunoSEQ multiplex PCR; TCRdb holds only in-frame clones, not every one. This table has about 220,000 clones, roughly four fifths appearing once. Participants, 18 to 89 years old, spanned some 23 US areas. Clinical history as reported by participants underpinned cohort assignment. This CDR3 has 15 residues. Trimming shortened V by 0 bases and J by 3 bases, and 12 bases separated the two germline ends. Germline CDR1 SGHNT, CDR2 YYREEE (reference sequence). The J gene is TRBJ1-1, the V gene TRBV5-4, with D possibly being TRBD1 (5 bases). Sequenced input: PBMCs or T cells enriched from blood (not recorded which). This clonotype was sampled from a woman in her sixties or seventies who had recovered from COVID-19. CDR3 DNA sequence: TGTGCCAGCAGCTTGGGACGGGGGTTGGACACTGAAGCTTTCTTT. Translating it yields CASSLGRGLDTEAFF.